This T cell receptor beta chain was recovered during a study of T-cell memory formation after mild COVID-19. On this clonotype itself: Antigen specificity is unknown.

Study-wide findings and caveats: Pre-infection memory carried some responding clones, suggesting that cross-reactive memory joined. Among contracting clones, CD4+ were mainly CM/EM and CD8+ enriched in EMRA.

The germline V gene encodes CDR1 SEHNR and CDR2 FQNEAQ (reference sequence). The V segment lost 4 bases and the J segment 7 bases; nucleotides outside the gene matches: 9. The CDR3 consists of 14 residues. TCRdb independently ran MiXCR on the 5' RACE reads; one entry per CDR3 protein. This table holds about 180,000 distinct CDR3 sequences, roughly 17% found once. This chain joins TRBV7-9 and TRBJ2-7; the match to TRBD1 covers 8 bases. The receptor's source is an adult woman who had mild COVID-19 (a few samples of this study predate the infection). Cell type and time point are not known. The sequencing input was PBMCs or a T cell subset sorted from them (not recorded which). This CDR3 is CASSSKTGVREQYF. Here the CDR3 DNA reads TGTGCCAGCAGCTCTAAGACAGGGGTTAGGGAGCAGTACTTC. Supplemented by reference TRBV7-9 and TRBJ2-7, the full variable domain reads DTGVSQNPRHKITKRGQNVTFRCDPISEHNRLYWYRQTLGQGPEFLTYFQNEAQLEKSRLLSDRFSAERPKGSFSTLEIQRTEQGDSAMYLCASSSKTGVREQYFGPGTRLTVT.